This is a list of T cell receptor beta chains from one sample in a study of neurological immune-mediated disorders. Each CDR3 protein is one row after TCRdb ran MiXCR on the 5' RACE reads. Of about 46,000 distinct CDR3 sequences in the sample, under 2% were seen once. The source material was PBMCs. Every receptor here comes from a middle-aged woman with multiple sclerosis. The CDR3 runs from the conserved cysteine through the conserved F or W. D genes are given only for firm matches.

v_call: TRBV12-3/TRBV12-4; j_call: TRBJ1-2; cdr3_length: 12; d_call: .; cdr3_aa: CASSRGIYGYTF
v_call: TRBV5-1; j_call: TRBJ2-7; cdr3_length: 13; d_call: .; cdr3_aa: CASSWDTNYEQYF
v_call: TRBV6-6; j_call: TRBJ2-1; cdr3_length: 15; d_call: .; cdr3_aa: CASSSQGGTYNEQFF
v_call: TRBV11-2; j_call: TRBJ1-2; cdr3_length: 15; d_call: .; cdr3_aa: CASSLEAGANYGYTF
v_call: TRBV6-5; j_call: TRBJ1-1; cdr3_length: 13; d_call: .; cdr3_aa: CASRAGANTEAFF
v_call: TRBV5-1; j_call: TRBJ2-7; cdr3_length: 14; d_call: TRBD1; cdr3_aa: CASSLIMTGGEQYF
v_call: TRBV6-5; j_call: TRBJ1-1; cdr3_length: 11; d_call: .; cdr3_aa: CASSYRTEAFF
v_call: TRBV5-1; j_call: TRBJ2-6; cdr3_length: 18; d_call: TRBD2; cdr3_aa: CASGIRDYMLSGANVLTF
v_call: TRBV5-1; j_call: TRBJ2-5; cdr3_length: 16; d_call: .; cdr3_aa: CASSSGGLNNQETQYF
v_call: TRBV5-1; j_call: TRBJ2-3; cdr3_length: 13; d_call: .; cdr3_aa: CASRTGGTDTQYF
v_call: TRBV4-2; j_call: TRBJ1-1; cdr3_length: 12; d_call: .; cdr3_aa: CASSAFGTQAFF
v_call: TRBV7-7; j_call: TRBJ2-3; cdr3_length: 14; d_call: .; cdr3_aa: CASSLDGGTDTQYF
v_call: TRBV11-2; j_call: TRBJ1-5; cdr3_length: 14; d_call: TRBD1; cdr3_aa: CASSRGTGIQPQHF
v_call: TRBV5-1; j_call: TRBJ2-5; cdr3_length: 15; d_call: .; cdr3_aa: CASSLAPARQETQYF
v_call: TRBV29-1; j_call: TRBJ1-1; cdr3_length: 13; d_call: .; cdr3_aa: CSVGRQPFYEAFF
v_call: TRBV9; j_call: TRBJ2-2; cdr3_length: 13; d_call: .; cdr3_aa: CASTRAIGGELFF
v_call: TRBV12-3/TRBV12-4; j_call: TRBJ2-1; cdr3_length: 14; d_call: TRBD2; cdr3_aa: CASSLAGVYNEQFF
v_call: TRBV10-3; j_call: TRBJ1-2; cdr3_length: 14; d_call: .; cdr3_aa: CAISGGHLNYGYTF
v_call: TRBV10-3; j_call: TRBJ1-5; cdr3_length: 13; d_call: TRBD1; cdr3_aa: CAIRGQVNQPQHF
v_call: TRBV20-1; j_call: TRBJ2-1; cdr3_length: 16; d_call: TRBD1; cdr3_aa: CSARGNRDRRNNEQFF
v_call: TRBV5-6; j_call: TRBJ2-1; cdr3_length: 16; d_call: TRBD2; cdr3_aa: CASSFMVDGGYNEQFF
v_call: TRBV4-1; j_call: TRBJ2-7; cdr3_length: 15; d_call: TRBD1; cdr3_aa: CASSQREGGIYEQYF
v_call: TRBV30; j_call: TRBJ1-1; cdr3_length: 13; d_call: .; cdr3_aa: CAWSAGSGTEAFF
v_call: TRBV9; j_call: TRBJ2-5; cdr3_length: 15; d_call: .; cdr3_aa: CASSVGVSSGETQYF
v_call: TRBV6-5; j_call: TRBJ2-3; cdr3_length: 15; d_call: TRBD1; cdr3_aa: CASSPGGQGPVTQYF
v_call: TRBV7-8; j_call: TRBJ2-3; cdr3_length: 16; d_call: TRBD2; cdr3_aa: CASSRFSGGLGDTQYF
v_call: TRBV7-6; j_call: TRBJ1-5; cdr3_length: 14; d_call: .; cdr3_aa: CASSNTGSNQPQHF
v_call: TRBV5-1; j_call: TRBJ1-1; cdr3_length: 17; d_call: .; cdr3_aa: CASRLVGAEALRTEAFF
v_call: TRBV5-6; j_call: TRBJ1-6; cdr3_length: 14; d_call: .; cdr3_aa: CASSLDGEYSPLHF
v_call: TRBV18; j_call: TRBJ1-5; cdr3_length: 15; d_call: .; cdr3_aa: CASSPSGGSNQPQHF
v_call: TRBV5-6; j_call: TRBJ2-2; cdr3_length: 18; d_call: TRBD1; cdr3_aa: CASSPWPGGGSPTGELFF
v_call: TRBV20-1; j_call: TRBJ2-1; cdr3_length: 17; d_call: .; cdr3_aa: CSAILVGGAESYNEQFF
v_call: TRBV3-1; j_call: TRBJ2-7; cdr3_length: 14; d_call: TRBD1; cdr3_aa: CASSHGPGTVDFDF
v_call: TRBV5-1; j_call: TRBJ2-7; cdr3_length: 18; d_call: .; cdr3_aa: CASSLGLRTLRSSYEQYF
v_call: TRBV3-1; j_call: TRBJ1-2; cdr3_length: 12; d_call: .; cdr3_aa: CASSQEERVYTF
v_call: TRBV5-1; j_call: TRBJ2-1; cdr3_length: 13; d_call: .; cdr3_aa: CASSFVLNNEQFF
v_call: TRBV3-1; j_call: TRBJ2-3; cdr3_length: 13; d_call: .; cdr3_aa: CASSQSAGDTQYF